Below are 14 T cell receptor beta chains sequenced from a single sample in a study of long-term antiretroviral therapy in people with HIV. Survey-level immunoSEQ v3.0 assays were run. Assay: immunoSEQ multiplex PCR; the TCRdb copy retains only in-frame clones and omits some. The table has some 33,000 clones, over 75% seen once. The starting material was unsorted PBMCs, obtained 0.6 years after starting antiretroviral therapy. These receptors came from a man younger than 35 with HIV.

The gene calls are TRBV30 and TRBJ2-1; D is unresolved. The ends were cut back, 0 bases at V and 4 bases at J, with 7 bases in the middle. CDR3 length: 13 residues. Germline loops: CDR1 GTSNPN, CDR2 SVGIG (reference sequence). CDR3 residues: CAWSVQTYNEQFF. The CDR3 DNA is TGTGCCTGGAGTGTACAAACTTACAATGAGCAGTTCTTC.

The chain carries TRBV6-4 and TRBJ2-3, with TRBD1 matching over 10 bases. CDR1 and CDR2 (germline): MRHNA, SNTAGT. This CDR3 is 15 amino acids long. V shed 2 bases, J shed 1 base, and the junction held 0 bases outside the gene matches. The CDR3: CASSDGTGGTDTQYF. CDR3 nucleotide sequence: TGTGCCAGCAGTGACGGGACAGGGGGCACAGATACGCAGTATTTT.

The DNA of the CDR3 is TGTGCCAGCAGCTCCGACGGCCTCAATCAGCCCCAGCATTTT. Translating it yields CASSSDGLNQPQHF. This sequence joins TRBV28 and TRBJ1-5; no clear D. CDR3 size: 14 residues. The V gene's germline CDR1 is MDHEN and CDR2 SYDVKM. Deletions cut 6 bases from V and 3 bases from J, with 12 bases between.

CDR3 amino acids: CASSLELNGELFF. The CDR3 nucleotides read TGTGCCAGCAGCTTGGAGCTAAACGGGGAGCTGTTTTTT. This chain links TRBV5-5 with TRBJ2-2, with D unclear. CDR3 length: 13 amino acids. Deletions cut 0 bases from V and 7 bases from J, with 7 bases between. Germline V gene data show CDR1 as SGHKS and CDR2 as YYEKEE (reference sequence).

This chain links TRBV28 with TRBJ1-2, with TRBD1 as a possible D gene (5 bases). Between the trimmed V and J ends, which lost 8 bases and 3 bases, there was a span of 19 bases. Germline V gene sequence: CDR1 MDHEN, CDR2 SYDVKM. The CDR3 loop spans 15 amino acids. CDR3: CASWGTQGRDYGYTF. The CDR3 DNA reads TGTGCCAGCTGGGGGACGCAGGGACGTGACTATGGCTACACCTTC.

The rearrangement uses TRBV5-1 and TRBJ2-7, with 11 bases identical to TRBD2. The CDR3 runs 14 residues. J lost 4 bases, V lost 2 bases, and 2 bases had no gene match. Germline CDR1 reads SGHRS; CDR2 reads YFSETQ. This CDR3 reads CASSFGTSGYEQYF. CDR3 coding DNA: TGCGCCAGCAGCTTCGGGACTAGCGGATACGAGCAGTACTTC.

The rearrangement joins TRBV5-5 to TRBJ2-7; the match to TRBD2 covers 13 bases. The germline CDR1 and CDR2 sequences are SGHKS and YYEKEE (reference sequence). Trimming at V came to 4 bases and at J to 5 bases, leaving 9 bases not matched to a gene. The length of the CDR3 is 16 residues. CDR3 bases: TGTGCCAGCAGCGGGGGACTAGCGGGAAGGTTCGACGAGCAGTACTTC. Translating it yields CASSGGLAGRFDEQYF.

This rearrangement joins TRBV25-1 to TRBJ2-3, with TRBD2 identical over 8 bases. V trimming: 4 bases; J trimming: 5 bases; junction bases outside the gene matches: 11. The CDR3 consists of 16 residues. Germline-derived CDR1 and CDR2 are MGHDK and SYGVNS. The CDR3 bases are TGTGCCAGCAGTGGGGGATCCGGGACTAGGGAAGATACGCAGTATTTT. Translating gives CASSGGSGTREDTQYF. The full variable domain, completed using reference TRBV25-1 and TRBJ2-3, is EADIYQTPRYLVIGTGKKITLECSQTMGHDKMYWYQQDPGMELHLIHYSYGVNSTEKGDLSSESTVSRIRTEHFPLTLESARPSHTSQYLCASSGGSGTREDTQYFGPGTRLTVL.

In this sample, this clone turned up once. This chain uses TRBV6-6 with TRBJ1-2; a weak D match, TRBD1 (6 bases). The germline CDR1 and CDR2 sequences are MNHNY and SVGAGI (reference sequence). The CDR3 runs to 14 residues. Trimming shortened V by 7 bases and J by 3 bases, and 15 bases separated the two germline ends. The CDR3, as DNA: TGTGCCAGCAATCACAGGGAGTCGGACTATGGCTACACCTTC. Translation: CASNHRESDYGYTF.

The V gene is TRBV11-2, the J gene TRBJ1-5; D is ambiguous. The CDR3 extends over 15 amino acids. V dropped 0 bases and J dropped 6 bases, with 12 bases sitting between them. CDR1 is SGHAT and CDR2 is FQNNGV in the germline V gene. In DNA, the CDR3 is TGTGCCAGCAGCTTAGATCAAGGGATGGGTCAGCCCCAGCATTTT. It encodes CASSLDQGMGQPQHF.

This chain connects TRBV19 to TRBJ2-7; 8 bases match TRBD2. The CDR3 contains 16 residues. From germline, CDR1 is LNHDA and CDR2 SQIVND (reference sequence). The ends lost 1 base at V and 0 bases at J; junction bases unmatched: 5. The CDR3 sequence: CASSIVAGGFSYEQYF. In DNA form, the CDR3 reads TGTGCCAGTAGTATAGTGGCGGGAGGCTTCTCCTACGAGCAGTACTTC.

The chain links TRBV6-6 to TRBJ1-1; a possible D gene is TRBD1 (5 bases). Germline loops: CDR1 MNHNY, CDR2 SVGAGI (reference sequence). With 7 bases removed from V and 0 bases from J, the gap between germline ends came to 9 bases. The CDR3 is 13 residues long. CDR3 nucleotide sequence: TGTGCCAGCATAGAGGGGTTGAACACTGAAGCTTTCTTT. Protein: CASIEGLNTEAFF.

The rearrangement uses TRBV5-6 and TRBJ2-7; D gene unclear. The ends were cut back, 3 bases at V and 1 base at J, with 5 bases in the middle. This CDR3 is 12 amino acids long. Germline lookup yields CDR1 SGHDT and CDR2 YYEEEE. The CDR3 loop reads CASSYDSYEQYF. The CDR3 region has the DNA TGTGCCAGCAGCTATGATTCCTACGAGCAGTACTTC.

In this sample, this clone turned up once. CDR3 loop: CSVKGAGANVLTF. The CDR3 coding sequence is TGCAGCGTCAAGGGCGCTGGGGCCAACGTCCTGACTTTC. The rearrangement links TRBV29-1 to TRBJ2-6; D remains ambiguous. This CDR3 comprises 13 residues. The germline gives CDR1 SQVTM, CDR2 ANQGSEA. V lost 6 bases and J lost 2, with 8 bases in between.